Shown below are 10 T cell receptor beta chains from a single sample sequenced in a study of blood T cell repertoires in COVID-19 (dated by TCRdb to 2018 to 2021). Preparation of the library involved the immunoSEQ multiplex PCR assay. This immuneACCESS table, as held by TCRdb, lists in-frame sequences with V and J called but not all clones. Of the missing ones, under half trace to an unresolved V gene in checked studies; the others have no known cause. Across this sample there are under 150,000 clones, with around 80% seen only once. Of the sample, 3.5% to 5.5% falls within the top ten clones. The material sequenced was peripheral blood. The receptors were gathered from a woman aged 80 or over with active or convalescent COVID-19.

This clone has just a few counts. This chain joins TRBV6-5 and TRBJ1-4; maybe TRBD1 (6 bases). The ends were cut back, 6 bases at V and 1 base at J, with 9 bases in the middle. CDR1 is MNHEY, CDR2 SVGAGI, per germline. The CDR3 has 14 amino acids. The CDR3 reads CASSSQGTNEKLFF. The CDR3 DNA reads TGTGCCAGCAGCTCACAGGGAACTAATGAAAAACTGTTTTTT.

The chain uses TRBV3-1 (or the pseudogene TRBV3-2) and TRBJ1-2; D possibly corresponds to TRBD1 (6 bases). Germline V gene lookup returns CDR1 LGHDT and CDR2 YNNKEL (reference sequence). The CDR3 loop spans 14 amino acids. Trimming removed 11 bases at V and 4 bases at J, with 20 bases between. The CDR3 reads CAVGPQGGGYGYTF. CDR3 coding DNA: TGTGCCGTCGGACCTCAGGGAGGGGGCTATGGCTACACCTTC.

In DNA, the CDR3 is TGCGCCAGCAGCTTACAAATTACCAGCAATGAGCAGTTCTTC. Its protein product is CASSLQITSNEQFF. V gene TRBV5-1 combines with J gene TRBJ2-1, with unresolved D. Trimming shortened V by 2 bases and J by 6 bases, and 12 bases separated the two germline ends. Per germline, CDR1 SGHRS and CDR2 YFSETQ. The CDR3 spans 14 residues.

This sequence joins TRBV6-5 and TRBJ1-1, with TRBD1 as a possible D gene (5 bases). Germline V gene sequence: CDR1 MNHEY, CDR2 SVGAGI. This CDR3 has 14 residues. Trimming left V 0 bases short and J 8 bases short, with 13 bases between. CDR3 nucleotide sequence: TGTGCCAGCAGTTACTCTCCGGGACTCCCCGAAGCTTTCTTT. Its translation is CASSYSPGLPEAFF.

The CDR3: CASSLRQDTDTQYF. CDR3 in DNA: TGTGCCAGCAGCCTAAGACAGGACACAGATACGCAGTATTTT. The V and J genes are TRBV7-6 and TRBJ2-3; D might be TRBD1 (6 bases). Trimming pared 5 bases from V and 2 bases from J, leaving 11 bases between. The CDR3 runs 14 residues. CDR1 and CDR2 (germline): SGHVS, FNYEAQ.

The rearrangement joins TRBV7-8 to TRBJ2-2; 7 bases fit TRBD2. This CDR3 region has 15 residues. V trimming: 2 bases; J trimming: 4 bases; junction bases outside the gene matches: 4. Germline lookup yields CDR1 SGHVS and CDR2 FQNEAQ. This CDR3 is CASSLSGAITGELFF. The DNA for the CDR3 is TGTGCCAGCAGCTTAAGCGGGGCGATCACCGGGGAGCTGTTTTTT.

This chain connects TRBV9 to TRBJ2-7, with 14 bases lining up with TRBD2. The V gene end was trimmed by 4 bases and the J gene end by 4 bases; junction bases not matched to a gene: 7. CDR1 is SGDLS and CDR2 is YYNGEE in the germline V gene. There are 16 residues in the CDR3. The CDR3 protein is CASSSGTSGGFYEQYF. The CDR3 DNA reads TGTGCCAGCAGCTCCGGGACTAGCGGGGGATTTTACGAGCAGTACTTC. The variable domain in full, with the rest retrieved from reference TRBV9 and TRBJ2-7, is DSGVTQTPKHLITATGQRVTLRCSPRSGDLSVYWYQQSLDQGLQFLIQYYNGEERAKGNILERFSAQQFPDLHSELNLSSLELGDSALYFCASSSGTSGGFYEQYFGPGTRLTVT.

The chain combines TRBV28 with TRBJ1-4; TRBD1 agrees at 7 bases. CDR1 and CDR2 from the germline V gene are MDHEN and SYDVKM. The CDR3 spans 15 residues. With V trimmed by 5 bases and J by 7 bases, 10 bases remained unmatched. The CDR3 sequence is CASSTPQGMGEKLFF. Written as DNA, the CDR3 is TGTGCCAGCAGTACCCCACAGGGGATGGGTGAAAAACTGTTTTTT.

The chain employs TRBV3-1 (or the pseudogene TRBV3-2) and TRBJ1-2; 8 positions match TRBD1. CDR1 and CDR2 from the germline V gene are LGHDT and YNNKEL (reference sequence). CDR3 length: 12 residues. Trimming took 8 bases from V and 1 from J; bases not matched to a gene: 0. The CDR3 reads CASGTGNYGYTF. The DNA of the CDR3 is TGTGCCAGCGGGACAGGTAACTATGGCTACACCTTC.

The rearrangement joins TRBV19 to TRBJ2-3; 8 nucleotides match TRBD2. The junction had 8 bases not matched to a gene; V was cut back by 8 bases and J by 4 bases. Germline CDR1 reads LNHDA; CDR2 reads SQIVND (reference sequence). The CDR3 runs to 14 residues. Here the CDR3 reads CASQAGAGADTQYF. In DNA, the CDR3 is TGTGCCAGTCAAGCGGGGGCGGGGGCAGATACGCAGTATTTT.